Following are 31 T cell receptor beta chains from one sample sequenced in a study of T-cell memory formation after mild COVID-19. In TCRdb, the 5' RACE reads were re-called with MiXCR into one record per CDR3 protein. The sample lists roughly 310,000 distinct CDR3 sequences, approximately 15% seen once, with more than 20% in the top ten. The material sequenced was PBMCs or a T cell subset sorted from them (not recorded which). These receptors came from a man aged 18 to 29 who had mild COVID-19 (a few samples of this study predate the infection). Cell type and time point are not known.

This clonotype has a handful of counts. The chain carries TRBV5-1 and TRBJ2-1; 13 positions match TRBD2. Losses at the gene ends were 2 bases for V and 0 bases for J; bases not matched to a gene: 5. The CDR3 runs to 18 residues. Germline-derived CDR1 and CDR2 are SGHRS and YFSETQ. In nucleotides, the CDR3 is TGCGCCAGCAGCTTCCGACTAGCGGGGGGCAGCTCCTACAATGAGCAGTTCTTC. Translation gives CASSFRLAGGSSYNEQFF. The full variable domain, completed using reference TRBV5-1 and TRBJ2-1, is KAGVTQTPRYLIKTRGQQVTLSCSPISGHRSVSWYQQTPGQGLQFLFEYFSETQRNKGNFPGRFSGRQFSNSRSEMNVSTLELGDSALYLCASSFRLAGGSSYNEQFFGPGTRLTVL.

This clonotype was counted at least ten times. This chain joins TRBV7-9 and TRBJ2-7; TRBD2 aligns across 7 bases. V was pared by 7 bases and J by 2 bases, with 8 bases of the junction left unmatched. The CDR3 length is 14 residues. CDR1 is SEHNR and CDR2 is FQNEAQ in the germline V gene (reference sequence). CDR3 sequence reads: CASTAGGSPYEQYF. The CDR3 DNA reads as TGTGCCAGCACCGCCGGGGGGAGTCCCTACGAGCAGTACTTC.

This clonotype came up a few times. The V gene is TRBV6-5, the J gene TRBJ2-7; either TRBD1 or TRBD2 may supply D (5 bases each). This CDR3 has 14 amino acids. V lost 6 bases and J lost 0, with 12 bases in between. Germline loops: CDR1 MNHEY, CDR2 SVGAGI. Here the CDR3 DNA reads TGTGCCAGCAGGTCGGGACCGCGCTCCTACGAGCAGTACTTC. Protein sequence: CASRSGPRSYEQYF.

This chain uses TRBV4-1 with TRBJ2-7; 8 nucleotides match TRBD2. V shed 2 bases, J shed 2 bases, and the junction held 2 bases outside the gene matches. The CDR3 runs 14 residues. Germline lookup yields CDR1 MGHRA and CDR2 YSYEKL. Here the CDR3 DNA reads TGCGCCAGCAGCCAACAAGCGGGGGCCTACGAGCAGTACTTC. Protein: CASSQQAGAYEQYF.

This clonotype showed up just a few times. The chain employs TRBV3-1 and TRBJ2-2; no clear D gene. Germline assignment: CDR1 LGHDT and CDR2 YNNKEL (reference sequence). This CDR3 is built from 13 residues. Trimming removed 2 bases at V and 8 bases at J, with 9 bases between. The CDR3 reads CASSQYNAGELFF. CDR3 DNA sequence: TGTGCCAGCAGCCAATATAACGCGGGGGAGCTGTTTTTT. The full variable domain, its missing parts supplied by reference TRBV3-1 and TRBJ2-2, is DTAVSQTPKYLVTQMGNDKSIKCEQNLGHDTMYWYKQDSKKFLKIMFSYNNKELIINETVPNRFSPKSPDKAHLNLHINSLELGDSAVYFCASSQYNAGELFFGEGSRLTVL.

This clonotype was seen many times. The CDR3 bases are TGTGCCAGCAGCGGAGGACCCCAAGAGACCCAGTACTTC. It specifies CASSGGPQETQYF. The chain uses TRBV9 and TRBJ2-5; D is unclear. CDR1 and CDR2 from the germline V gene are SGDLS and YYNGEE. CDR3 size: 13 residues. V lost 3 bases and J lost 1, with 7 bases in between. Full variable domain (missing parts from reference TRBV9 and TRBJ2-5): DSGVTQTPKHLITATGQRVTLRCSPRSGDLSVYWYQQSLDQGLQFLIQYYNGEERAKGNILERFSAQQFPDLHSELNLSSLELGDSALYFCASSGGPQETQYFGPGTRLLVL.

The V and J genes are TRBV7-2 and TRBJ2-5; D ambiguous. Trimming took 5 bases from V and 4 from J, leaving 14 bases between them. The CDR3 has 14 amino acids. The germline CDR1 and CDR2 sequences are SGHTA and FQGNSA. The CDR3 coding sequence is TGTGCCAGCAGCCCGAACGTACTGGGAGAGACCCAGTACTTC. Encoded protein: CASSPNVLGETQYF.

CDR3 region: CASSGAYTGELFF. CDR3 DNA sequence: TGTGCCAGCAGCGGGGCCTACACCGGGGAGCTGTTTTTT. The J gene is TRBJ2-2, the V gene TRBV12-3 or TRBV12-4, with D perhaps being TRBD1 or TRBD2 (5 bases each). Deletions cut 6 bases from V and 3 bases from J, with 8 bases between. The CDR3 loop spans 13 amino acids.

The chain links TRBV7-3 to TRBJ2-7, with D perhaps TRBD1 (7 bases). Trimming removed 8 bases at V and 7 bases at J, with 18 bases between. The CDR3 is made up of 13 amino acids. Germline V gene sequence: CDR1 SGHTA, CDR2 FQGTGA. CDR3 bases: TGTGCCAGCTCAGGACAGGCCCGGGGGGAGCAGTACTTC. Protein product: CASSGQARGEQYF.

Only a few counts were recorded for this clonotype. The DNA for the CDR3 is TGTGCCAGCCGCCGACTAGCGGCGTACAATGAGCAGTTCTTC. Protein: CASRRLAAYNEQFF. The rearrangement links TRBV28 to TRBJ2-1; 9 bases line up with TRBD2. CDR3 length: 14 residues. Looked up from germline, CDR1 is MDHEN and CDR2 is SYDVKM. V was pared by 8 bases and J by 4 bases, with 6 bases of the junction left unmatched. Variable domain in full (rest from reference TRBV28 and TRBJ2-1): DVKVTQSSRYLVKRTGEKVFLECVQDMDHENMFWYRQDPGLGLRLIYFSYDVKMKEKGDIPEGYSVSREKKERFSLILESASTNQTSMYLCASRRLAAYNEQFFGPGTRLTVL.

The chain joins TRBV20-1 to TRBJ2-3; a weak D match, TRBD2 (6 bases). The CDR3 is 15 residues long. Germline CDR1 and CDR2: DFQATT and SNEGSKA (reference sequence). Trimming took off 2 bases at V and 5 bases at J, with 17 bases between the two ends. CDR3: CSARPGGAGRDTQYF. In DNA, the CDR3 is TGCAGTGCTAGACCCGGGGGAGCAGGGCGAGATACGCAGTATTTT.

The chain links TRBV20-1 to TRBJ1-2; D remains ambiguous. With 3 bases removed from V and 8 bases from J, the gap between germline ends came to 16 bases. Germline loops: CDR1 DFQATT, CDR2 SNEGSKA (reference sequence). The CDR3 is made up of 13 amino acids. The CDR3 here is CSASPAGHQGYTF. In nucleotides, the CDR3 is TGCAGTGCTAGCCCCGCCGGGCATCAGGGCTACACCTTC.

The chain carries TRBV7-2 and TRBJ1-1; possible D gene TRBD1, 5 bases. The CDR3 contains 14 residues. The V gene lost 4 bases and the J gene lost 3 bases, with 12 bases spanning the gap. Germline lookup yields CDR1 SGHTA and CDR2 FQGNSA. The CDR3 sequence is CASSSRAQYTEAFF. The DNA of the CDR3 is TGTGCCAGCAGCTCCAGGGCCCAATACACTGAAGCTTTCTTT.

The rearrangement uses TRBV27 and TRBJ1-1; 7 bases fit TRBD1. CDR1 is MNHEY, CDR2 SMNVEV, per germline (reference sequence). The CDR3 consists of 16 residues. Trimming at V came to 10 bases and at J to 1 base, leaving 15 bases not matched to a gene. The CDR3 DNA reads as TGTGCCACCGCCGGGACAGCCCTTTTGACGAACACTGAAGCTTTCTTT. It specifies CATAGTALLTNTEAFF.

In this sample, this clonotype turned up a few times. The chain combines TRBV6-5 with TRBJ1-2; D unclear. Germline loops: CDR1 MNHEY, CDR2 SVGAGI. CDR3 length equals 13 residues. Trimming removed 6 bases from V and 6 bases from J, with 14 bases in between. The CDR3 nucleotides read TGTGCCAGCAGCGATCCGAACCGCAATGGCTACACCTTC. It encodes CASSDPNRNGYTF.

The V call is TRBV29-1, the J call TRBJ2-2, with TRBD1 matching over 9 bases. Germline V lookup: CDR1 SQVTM, CDR2 ANQGSEA. V was clipped by 4 bases and J by 6 bases; unmatched bases: 0. The CDR3 is 12 residues long. The CDR3, as DNA: TGCAGCGTTGGACAGGGGGCCGGGGAGCTGTTTTTT. Amino acids: CSVGQGAGELFF.

This chain links TRBV20-1 with TRBJ2-3, with unresolved D. CDR1 is DFQATT, CDR2 SNEGSKA, per germline (reference sequence). The CDR3 covers 14 residues. The V gene lost 5 bases and the J gene lost 6 bases, with 18 bases spanning the gap. Here the CDR3 DNA reads TGCAGTGCTCCTACTCCTGCCCAGGCCGATACGCAGTATTTT. Residues: CSAPTPAQADTQYF.

The V and J genes are TRBV5-1 and TRBJ1-1, with D possibly TRBD1 on 6 matching bases. Germline lookup yields CDR1 SGHRS and CDR2 YFSETQ. Trimming removed 4 bases from V and 4 bases from J, with 14 bases in between. The CDR3 length is 14 residues. The CDR3 nucleotides are TGCGCCAGCAGCGCTACAGGGTTGCGCACTGAAGCTTTCTTT. Translating gives CASSATGLRTEAFF.

The chain links TRBV6-5 to TRBJ2-3; D gene uncertain. V gave up 5 bases and J gave up 3 bases, with 15 bases separating them. Germline-derived CDR1 and CDR2 are MNHEY and SVGAGI. This CDR3 is 15 amino acids long. The CDR3 spells CASSKNPGATDTQYF. In nucleotides, the CDR3 is TGTGCCAGCAGTAAAAACCCGGGTGCAACAGATACGCAGTATTTT.

This chain uses TRBV18 with TRBJ2-5; 10 nucleotides line up with TRBD1. Losses at the gene ends were 0 bases for V and 2 bases for J; bases not matched to a gene: 6. The CDR3 is made up of 17 amino acids. CDR1 and CDR2 (germline): KGHSH, LQKENI. CDR3 nucleotides: TGTGCCAGCTCACCACCTTGGACAGGGGGTCTTCAAGAGACCCAGTACTTC. Translated, it gives CASSPPWTGGLQETQYF.

The chain employs TRBV5-6 and TRBJ1-2; TRBD1 matches 7 bases. Looked up from germline, CDR1 is SGHDT and CDR2 is YYEEEE. The CDR3 has 16 residues. Losses at the gene ends were 3 bases for V and 5 bases for J; bases not matched to a gene: 13. The CDR3 sequence is CASSSYLLAGGYGYTF. CDR3 in DNA: TGTGCCAGCAGCTCCTACCTATTGGCAGGGGGGTATGGCTACACCTTC.

The DNA of the CDR3 is TGTGCCAGCAGTCGCCTGTATGAGCAGTTCTTC. Amino acid sequence: CASSRLYEQFF. The genes are TRBV5-5 and TRBJ2-1; D is undetermined. V lost 5 bases, J lost 8 bases, and 8 bases lay in between. The length of the CDR3 is 11 residues. Germline CDR1 is SGHKS and CDR2 is YYEKEE (reference sequence).

The chain's CDR3 is CSKRRQASYEQYV. The CDR3 DNA follows: TGCAGTAAGCGCCGACAGGCATCCTACGAGCAGTACGTC. The J gene is TRBJ2-7, the V gene TRBV20-1; the D gene is possibly TRBD1 (6 bases). V lost 8 bases and J 1 base, leaving 15 bases between the germline ends. The CDR3 spans 13 residues. The germline V gene has CDR1 DFQATT and CDR2 SNEGSKA (reference sequence).

CDR3 loop: CASSQPGTRAEQYF. The CDR3 DNA follows: TGCGCCAGCAGCCAACCCGGGACCAGGGCCGAGCAGTACTTC. This sequence joins TRBV4-1 and TRBJ2-7; D is possibly TRBD1 or TRBD2 (5 bases each). V lost 2 bases and J lost 6, with 14 bases in between. CDR1 is MGHRA, CDR2 YSYEKL, per germline. The CDR3 runs 14 residues.

This clonotype was counted a few times. The chain employs TRBV5-6 and TRBJ2-4; a weak D match, TRBD1 (6 bases). Germline loops: CDR1 SGHDT, CDR2 YYEEEE. The length of the CDR3 is 14 residues. V gave up 7 bases and J gave up 8 bases, with 19 bases separating them. In nucleotides, the CDR3 is TGTGCCAGCGGAAGGGGACATGGCAGGGACATTCAGTACTTC. Protein: CASGRGHGRDIQYF.

This clonotype has a count of ten or more. The rearrangement links TRBV6-2 or TRBV6-3 to TRBJ2-1; 12 bases match TRBD1. With 6 bases clipped from V and 12 bases from J, the junction kept 15 bases outside the gene matches. The CDR3 spans 16 residues. Germline V CDR1 and CDR2: MNHEY, SVGEGT. CDR3 DNA: TGTGCCAGCAGCACACCACGGGACAGGGGGCTATTGGGGCAGTTCTTC. Translated: CASSTPRDRGLLGQFF.

In its sample, this clonotype was seen a few times. J is TRBJ1-4 and V is TRBV5-5; D is undetermined. Germline V CDR1 and CDR2: SGHKS, YYEKEE (reference sequence). The CDR3 loop spans 11 amino acids. Trimming stripped 0 bases from V and 7 bases from J, with 1 base between. The CDR3 nucleotides read TGTGCCAGCAGCTTGGTTGAAAAACTGTTTTTT. It yields the protein CASSLVEKLFF.

The V gene is TRBV7-2, the J gene TRBJ1-2, with D perhaps TRBD1 (6 bases). The CDR3 covers 13 residues. V was trimmed by 5 bases and J by 8 bases, leaving 15 bases between them. Looked up from germline, CDR1 is SGHTA and CDR2 is FQGNSA. The CDR3 is CASSIRAGDGYTF. The DNA of the CDR3 is TGTGCCAGCAGCATACGGGCAGGGGACGGCTACACCTTC.

J is TRBJ1-3 and V is TRBV12-3 or TRBV12-4; a possible D gene is TRBD1 (5 bases). CDR3 length: 15 amino acids. The ends were cut back, 6 bases at V and 0 bases at J, with 12 bases in the middle. CDR3: CASRSTDISGNTIYF. For the CDR3, the DNA is TGTGCCAGCAGGTCGACGGACATCTCTGGAAACACCATATATTTT.

J is TRBJ1-2 and V is TRBV13, with 11 bases matching TRBD1. Germline trimming cut 5 bases from V and 2 bases from J; bases unmatched to any gene: 10. Germline V lookup: CDR1 PRHDT, CDR2 FYEKMQ (reference sequence). The CDR3 runs 17 residues. The CDR3 DNA reads as TGTGCCAGCAGCGATGGACAGGGGGCAAGGAACAACTATGGCTACACCTTC. Its protein product is CASSDGQGARNNYGYTF.

This clonotype occurred many times. V gene TRBV4-1 combines with J gene TRBJ2-3; D gene uncertain. Germline lookup yields CDR1 MGHRA and CDR2 YSYEKL. This CDR3 region has 15 residues. Between the trimmed V and J ends, which lost 0 bases and 2 bases, there was a span of 9 bases. For the CDR3, the DNA is TGCGCCAGCAGCCAAGATGGCACCGCCACAGATACGCAGTATTTT. Its protein product is CASSQDGTATDTQYF.